The 29 T cell receptor beta chains in this list originate from one sample, sequenced in a study of shared clonotypes between healthy human individuals. The repertoire was sequenced with immunoSEQ multiplex PCR; TCRdb's copy has only in-frame clones and lacks some. Of about 560,000 clones in the sample, around 76% were seen once. The sequenced sample consisted of PBMCs. The receptors here all came from a woman aged 40 to 55 in good health. Some clones in this sample may be carry-over from other donors' samples.

The J gene is TRBJ1-4, the V gene TRBV6-1, with 11 bases lining up with TRBD1. V lost 3 bases, J lost 8 bases, and 11 bases stayed unmatched. Germline CDR1 reads MNHNS; CDR2 reads SASEGT. The CDR3 extends over 17 amino acids. CDR3 in DNA: TGTGCCAGCAGTGATGTCTTAGCGGGGACAGGGGGAGAAAAACTGTTTTTT. This translates into CASSDVLAGTGGEKLFF.

The chain recombines TRBV30 with TRBJ1-2, with D possibly being TRBD1 (5 bases). CDR1 GTSNPN and CDR2 SVGIG come from the germline V gene (reference sequence). This CDR3 region has 12 residues. V lost 0 bases to trimming and J lost 11 bases, with 13 bases between them. The CDR3 coding sequence is TGTGCCTGGAGTGTATCGGGGCACGGATACACCTTC. Residues: CAWSVSGHGYTF.

This chain joins TRBV7-8 and TRBJ2-7, with TRBD2 matching 12 bases. V was clipped by 5 bases and J by 7 bases; unmatched bases: 6. Germline V lookup: CDR1 SGHVS, CDR2 FQNEAQ. The CDR3 has 14 residues. CDR3 in amino acids: CASSGGLAGKEQYF. DNA of the CDR3: TGTGCCAGCAGCGGGGGACTAGCGGGTAAAGAGCAGTACTTC.

On this clone: Other DNA sequences from this sample encode an identical CDR3 as well. This chain uses TRBV30 with TRBJ2-3, with TRBD2 identical over 12 bases. The V and J ends lost 5 bases and 8 bases, in that order; junction bases with no gene match: 5. The CDR3 sequence is 13 residues long. The germline V gene has CDR1 GTSNPN and CDR2 SVGIG (reference sequence). The CDR3 nucleotides are TGTGCCTGGGACCTAGCGGGAGGGGTTACGCAGTATTTT. It codes for CAWDLAGGVTQYF.

V gene TRBV28 combines with J gene TRBJ1-1; 7 bases fit TRBD1. The CDR3 has 14 residues. The junction had 8 bases not matched to a gene; V was cut back by 4 bases and J by 6 bases. Germline assignment: CDR1 MDHEN and CDR2 SYDVKM. The CDR3 DNA is TGTGCCAGCAGTTCAATGGACAGGTTTGCTGAAGCTTTCTTT. As protein: CASSSMDRFAEAFF.

This clone was counted a single time. V is TRBV5-1 and J is TRBJ2-7, with 8 bases identical to TRBD2. The CDR3 is 12 amino acids. Germline CDR1 SGHRS, CDR2 YFSETQ. With V trimmed by 4 bases and J by 7 bases, 4 bases remained unmatched. For the CDR3, the DNA is TGCGCCAGCAGCGTGTCGGGAGGGGAGCAGTACTTC. Translated: CASSVSGGEQYF.

V usage is TRBV27 and J usage is TRBJ2-6; 10 bases match TRBD1. The CDR3 is made up of 17 amino acids. The junction had 6 bases not matched to a gene; V was cut back by 5 bases and J by 2 bases. Per the germline V gene, CDR1 is MNHEY and CDR2 is SMNVEV (reference sequence). The CDR3 sequence: CASSPSGTGAGANVLTF. The CDR3 DNA follows: TGTGCCAGCAGTCCCTCCGGGACAGGGGCTGGGGCCAACGTCCTGACTTTC. Supplemented by reference TRBV27 and TRBJ2-6, the full variable domain reads EAQVTQNPRYLITVTGKKLTVTCSQNMNHEYMSWYRQDPGLGLRQIYYSMNVEVTDKGDVPEGYKVSRKEKRNFPLILESPSPNQTSLYFCASSPSGTGAGANVLTFGAGSRLTVL.

In this sample, this clone turned up once. The rearrangement uses TRBV7-2 and TRBJ2-7; the match to TRBD2 covers 7 bases. V dropped 7 bases and J dropped 4; count of bases not matched to a gene: 7. The CDR3 is 13 amino acids. Germline V gene lookup returns CDR1 SGHTA and CDR2 FQGNSA. The CDR3 DNA follows: TGTGCCAGCACCTGGACTAGGGATTACGAGCAGTACTTC. Its translation is CASTWTRDYEQYF.

The chain has TRBV10-2 and TRBJ2-7, with D uncertain. Germline assignment: CDR1 WSHSY and CDR2 SAAADI. V was trimmed by 6 bases and J by 4 bases, leaving 10 bases between them. This CDR3 has 12 residues. The CDR3 region has the DNA TGCGCCAGCAGGACCAACAAGTACGAGCAGTACTTC. The encoded protein is CASRTNKYEQYF.

This rearrangement joins TRBV5-4 to TRBJ2-1; D is ambiguous. Germline V CDR1 and CDR2: SGHNT, YYREEE (reference sequence). The V gene lost 5 bases and the J gene lost 5 bases, with 11 bases spanning the gap. CDR3 length: 13 amino acids. In nucleotides, the CDR3 is TGTGCCAGCAGTAGGGATCCTGACAATGAGCAGTTCTTC. This sequence encodes CASSRDPDNEQFF.

The chain carries TRBV10-3 and TRBJ2-7, with D unclear. Germline assignment: CDR1 ENHRY and CDR2 SYGVKD. CDR3 size: 12 residues. Trimming stripped 0 bases from V and 7 bases from J, with 7 bases between. CDR3 sequence: CAISESGLEQYF. The CDR3 region has the DNA TGTGCCATCAGTGAGTCAGGGCTAGAGCAGTACTTC.

Remarks on this clone: One end of the junction does not line up with germline, which may come from a read error. The chain employs TRBV2 and TRBJ1-1, with TRBD1 identical over 7 bases. The CDR3 extends over 13 amino acids. Germline CDR1 and CDR2: SNHLY and FYNNEI. The CDR3: CASREDRALEAFF. CDR3 coding DNA: TGTGCCAGCAGGGAAGACAGGGCCTTAGAAGCTTTCTTT.

The chain uses TRBV18 and TRBJ1-5; D is uncertain. CDR1 and CDR2 from the germline V gene are KGHSH and LQKENI. The V end was cut by 3 bases, the J end by 2 bases, with 5 bases between. The length of the CDR3 is 13 residues. Here the CDR3 reads CASSPAGNQPQHF. The CDR3 nucleotides read TGTGCCAGCTCACCTGCGGGCAATCAGCCCCAGCATTTT.

The genes are TRBV19 and TRBJ1-3, with D possibly TRBD1 on 5 matching bases. Germline CDR1 reads LNHDA; CDR2 reads SQIVND (reference sequence). This CDR3 is built from 15 residues. The V end lost 7 bases, the J end lost 2 bases, and 15 bases lay between the germline ends. CDR3 DNA sequence: TGTGCCAGTACCCCGGGAGGGGACGCTGGAAACACCATATATTTT. Translation gives CASTPGGDAGNTIYF. Complete variable domain (other parts from reference TRBV19 and TRBJ1-3): DGGITQSPKYLFRKEGQNVTLSCEQNLNHDAMYWYRQDPGQGLRLIYYSQIVNDFQKGDIAEGYSVSREKKESFPLTVTSAQKNPTAFYLCASTPGGDAGNTIYFGEGSWLTVV.

In the case of this clone: This likely stems from a read error, as it lies one base from a far larger clone. Other DNA sequences from this sample encode an identical CDR3 as well. The J gene is TRBJ2-7, the V gene TRBV27; 7 bases fit TRBD2. Looked up from germline, CDR1 is MNHEY and CDR2 is SMNVEV (reference sequence). V shed 5 bases, J shed 2 bases, and the junction held 12 bases outside the gene matches. CDR3 length equals 16 residues. The DNA of the CDR3 is TGTGCCAGCAGTCCCCTCGGACGGGAGGTCGCCTACGAGCAGTACTTC. Translation gives CASSPLGREVAYEQYF.

With regard to this clone: Other DNA sequences in the same sample also yield this CDR3. The CDR3 nucleotides are TGCAGCGTTAGGACTAGCGGAACCTACGAGCAGTACTTC. Translated, it gives CSVRTSGTYEQYF. V gene TRBV29-1 combines with J gene TRBJ2-7; TRBD2 aligns across 10 bases. From germline, CDR1 is SQVTM and CDR2 ANQGSEA. V shed 5 bases, J shed 2 bases, and the junction held 3 bases outside the gene matches. This CDR3 contains 13 residues.

In this sample, this clone turned up a few times. The J gene is TRBJ1-5, the V gene TRBV28; D unclear. The V end was cut by 6 bases, the J end by 4 bases, with 7 bases between. This CDR3 is 12 amino acids long. The V gene's germline CDR1 is MDHEN and CDR2 SYDVKM. CDR3 DNA sequence: TGTGCCAGCAGATCCCCAAATCAGCCCCAGCATTTT. It specifies CASRSPNQPQHF.

The chain recombines TRBV4-3 with TRBJ2-1; 7 nucleotides match TRBD1. CDR3 length: 13 amino acids. The J segment lost 13 bases and the V segment lost 2 bases, leaving 8 bases of the junction unmatched. Germline assignment: CDR1 LGHNA and CDR2 YSLEER. As DNA, the CDR3 is TGCGCCAGCAGCCAACACACAGGGGACCTACAGTTCTTC. It codes for CASSQHTGDLQFF.

The rearrangement joins TRBV28 to TRBJ2-7, with 9 bases lining up with TRBD1. J lost 5 bases, V lost 8 bases, and 10 bases had no gene match. The CDR3 spans 14 residues. Germline-derived CDR1 and CDR2 are MDHEN and SYDVKM. CDR3 residues: CASFMTGGFHEQYF. The CDR3 bases are TGTGCCAGCTTCATGACAGGGGGTTTCCACGAGCAGTACTTC.

Details on this clone: The junction departs from germline at one end; a sequencing error may be responsible. The V call is TRBV2, the J call TRBJ2-1; 8 bases align to TRBD1. Germline V gives CDR1 SNHLY, CDR2 FYNNEI. The CDR3 runs 12 residues. CDR3 bases: TGTGCCAGCAGTGAATACCCCGGACAGGGTATCTTC. This gives the protein CASSEYPGQGIF.

This chain joins TRBV5-1 and TRBJ2-1, with TRBD2 matching over 9 bases. Germline V gene data show CDR1 as SGHRS and CDR2 as YFSETQ. J gave up 9 bases and V 4 bases, and 5 bases lay outside the gene matches. The CDR3 spans 13 residues. The CDR3: CASSPGTSSEQFF. CDR3 DNA sequence: TGCGCCAGCAGCCCCGGGACTAGCAGTGAGCAGTTCTTC.

About this clone itself: One junction end disagrees with the germline gene, perhaps due to a read error. The chain has TRBV28 and TRBJ2-4; D not resolved. CDR3 length: 19 amino acids. Per germline, CDR1 MDHEN and CDR2 SYDVKM. The CDR3 coding sequence is TGTGCCAGCAGTTTGTTTCAGTCCATCCATGGGTTGCCCAAAAACATTCAGTGCTTC. Protein: CASSLFQSIHGLPKNIQCF.

As for this clone: Only one base separates this from a far larger clonotype, so it likely reflects a read error. J is TRBJ2-7 and V is TRBV30, with D unclear. V dropped 2 bases and J dropped 9 bases, with 17 bases sitting between them. The CDR3 totals 13 residues. In germline, CDR1 is GTSNPN, CDR2 SVGIG (reference sequence). CDR3 region: CAWSIATPGGQYF. The CDR3 DNA reads TGTGCCTGGAGTATTGCTACCCCGGGTGGGCAGTACTTC.

The chain joins TRBV28 to TRBJ1-1; the D is unclear. V dropped 4 bases and J dropped 4 bases, with 16 bases sitting between them. The germline V gene encodes CDR1 MDHEN and CDR2 SYDVKM. The CDR3 has 15 amino acids. CDR3 sequence reads: CASSSIRRGVTEAFF. CDR3 DNA: TGTGCCAGCAGTTCAATCCGCCGCGGGGTCACTGAAGCTTTCTTT.

Comments on this clone: Its ends do not fully match the called genes, so a read error is possible. The V call is TRBV4-2, the J call TRBJ2-6; unclear D gene. Per germline, CDR1 LGHNA and CDR2 YNFKEQ. The length of the CDR3 is 15 residues. CDR3 sequence (DNA): TGTGCCAACAGCCTCAGGCGCTCTGGGGCCAACGTCCTGACTTTC. As protein: CANSLRRSGANVLTF.

V gene TRBV27 combines with J gene TRBJ1-4; TRBD1 agrees at 9 bases. The CDR3 runs to 15 residues. Per the germline V gene, CDR1 is MNHEY and CDR2 is SMNVEV (reference sequence). J was trimmed by 5 bases and V by 5 bases; bases with no gene match: 6. CDR3 in amino acids: CASSPLDRGNEKLFF. The CDR3 DNA reads as TGTGCCAGCAGTCCCCTCGACAGGGGGAATGAAAAACTGTTTTTT.

The chain is built from TRBV18 and TRBJ2-2; 11 nucleotides agree with TRBD1. V was pared by 8 bases and J by 4 bases, with 9 bases of the junction left unmatched. CDR1 is KGHSH and CDR2 is LQKENI in the germline V gene. CDR3 length equals 16 residues. For the CDR3, the DNA is TGTGCCAGCCTTACGAGGACAGGGGGCATCACCGGGGAGCTGTTTTTT. Its translation is CASLTRTGGITGELFF.

This chain joins TRBV7-9 and TRBJ1-1; 8 bases map to TRBD1. Trimming took 6 bases from V and 3 from J; bases not matched to a gene: 3. Germline CDR1 and CDR2: SEHNR and FQNEAQ (reference sequence). This CDR3 has 13 residues. The CDR3 region is CASSWGQDTEAFF. DNA of the CDR3: TGTGCCAGCAGTTGGGGACAGGACACTGAAGCTTTCTTT.

The chain has TRBV30 and TRBJ2-1; no clear D. The CDR3 totals 12 residues. Trimming took off 1 base at V and 10 bases at J, with 11 bases between the two ends. Germline V gene sequence: CDR1 GTSNPN, CDR2 SVGIG (reference sequence). The CDR3 reads CAWSDWGEEQFF. In nucleotides, the CDR3 is TGTGCCTGGAGTGACTGGGGTGAAGAGCAGTTCTTC.